The clone carrying this T cell receptor beta chain turned up a few times. Its antigen is currently unknown. The PCR employed 60 Vbeta primers together with 13 Jbeta primers. In the study's own analysis: Later, an analysis found 80 million or so unique TCR beta chains, and roughly 10 million of these were shared. Only in-frame clones appear in the TCRdb table, and some are missing; sequencing was by immunoSEQ multiplex PCR. Clonal size and the V and J genes are those of that table, whereas D and trimming came from the DNA. Counted here are 100,000 to 150,000 clones, 73% occurring once; the ten biggest clones make up less than 5%. The CDR3 is 14 amino acids. The V gene's germline CDR1 is SGHRS and CDR2 YFSETQ. Germline trimming cut 7 bases from V and 0 bases from J; bases unmatched to any gene: 4. This sample stems from a study of cytomegalovirus exposure and HLA in healthy donors. Overall study findings and caveats: Per a prior analysis, the majority of TCR beta V segments were productive roughly 87% or roughly 30% of the time. The authors later found most CMV-associated TCR beta chains appeared HLA-restricted. The classifier, whose performance was assessed in both the original and validation cohorts, reportedly diagnosed cytomegalovirus status with high specificity and sensitivity.

The chain combines TRBV5-1 with TRBJ2-3; 8 bases fit TRBD2. The receptor was isolated from a man in his fifties or sixties in good health and CMV-seropositive. The sequenced sample consisted of PBMCs. The CDR3 here is CASLRGGSTDTQYF. CDR3 DNA: TGCGCCAGCTTACGGGGGGGAAGCACAGATACGCAGTATTTT.